This T cell receptor beta chain was sequenced in a study of cytomegalovirus exposure and HLA in healthy donors. Overall study: The same platform used for the 650 to 850 first-cohort repertoires was also used for the 100 to 150 validation repertoires, as a later analysis reported.

Study-level findings and limits: Most TCR sequences showed up rarely, but some public TCRs showed up in many donors. Cytomegalovirus association was listed for around 170 TCR beta chains. Specific recognition of CMV antigens was confirmed in vitro for three chains (all CMV-associated).

In regard to this clone: Antigen specificity is unknown. The junction departs from the called germline gene at one end, perhaps through a read error.

Profiled with immunoSEQ multiplex PCR; TCRdb holds only in-frame clones, not every one. The sample has 200,000 or so clones; around 86% are singletons. The specimen was PBMCs. This TCR was sampled from a woman under 30 in good health and CMV-seropositive.

CDR3 residues: CASSSGLAGVSLF. The CDR3 DNA reads as TGTGCCAGCAGCTCAGGACTAGCGGGAGTCTCCCTCTTC. The gene calls are TRBV11-1 and TRBJ2-7; the match to TRBD2 covers 13 bases. The V gene's germline CDR1 is SGHAT and CDR2 FQDESV (reference sequence). The CDR3 has 13 residues.